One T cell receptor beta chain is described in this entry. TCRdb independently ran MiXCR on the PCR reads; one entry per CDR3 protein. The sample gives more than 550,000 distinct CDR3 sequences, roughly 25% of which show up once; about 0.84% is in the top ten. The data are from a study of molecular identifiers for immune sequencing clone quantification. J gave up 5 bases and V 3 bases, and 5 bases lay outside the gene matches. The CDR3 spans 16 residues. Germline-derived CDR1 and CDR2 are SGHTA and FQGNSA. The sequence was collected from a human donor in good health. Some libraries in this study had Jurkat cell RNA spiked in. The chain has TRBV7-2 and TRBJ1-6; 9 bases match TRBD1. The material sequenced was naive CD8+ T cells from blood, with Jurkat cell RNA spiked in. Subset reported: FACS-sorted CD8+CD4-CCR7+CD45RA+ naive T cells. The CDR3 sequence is CASSFSWTGDNSPLHF. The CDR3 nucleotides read TGTGCCAGCAGCTTTAGCTGGACAGGGGATAATTCACCCCTCCACTTT.